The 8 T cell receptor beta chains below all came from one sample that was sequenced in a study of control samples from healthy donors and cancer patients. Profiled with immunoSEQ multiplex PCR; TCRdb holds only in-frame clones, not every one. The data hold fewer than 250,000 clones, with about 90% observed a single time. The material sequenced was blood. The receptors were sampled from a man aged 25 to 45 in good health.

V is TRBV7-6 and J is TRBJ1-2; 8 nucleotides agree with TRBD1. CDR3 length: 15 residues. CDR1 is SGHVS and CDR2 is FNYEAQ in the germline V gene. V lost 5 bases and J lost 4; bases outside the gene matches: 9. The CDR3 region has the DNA TGTGCCAGCAGCCCCGGACAGGGACCCTCCTATGGCTACACCTTC. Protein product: CASSPGQGPSYGYTF. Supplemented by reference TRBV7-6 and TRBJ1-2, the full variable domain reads GAGVSQSPRYKVTKRGQDVALRCDPISGHVSLYWYRQALGQGPEFLTYFNYEAQQDKSGLPNDRFSAERPEGSISTLTIQRTEQRDSAMYRCASSPGQGPSYGYTFGSGTRLTVV.

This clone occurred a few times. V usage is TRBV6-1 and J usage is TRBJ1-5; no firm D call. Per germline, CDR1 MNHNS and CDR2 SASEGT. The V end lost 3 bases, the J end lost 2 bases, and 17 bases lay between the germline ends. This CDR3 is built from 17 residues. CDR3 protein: CASSDKLAQRGNQPQHF. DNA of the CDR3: TGTGCCAGCAGTGATAAATTGGCGCAGAGAGGCAATCAGCCCCAGCATTTT.

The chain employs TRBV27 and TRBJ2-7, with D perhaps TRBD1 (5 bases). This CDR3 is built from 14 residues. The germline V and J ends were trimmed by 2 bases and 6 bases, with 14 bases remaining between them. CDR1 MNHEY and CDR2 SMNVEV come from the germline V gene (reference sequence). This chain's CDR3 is CASSLQGGRSEQYF. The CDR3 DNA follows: TGTGCCAGCAGTTTACAGGGTGGGCGCTCCGAGCAGTACTTC.

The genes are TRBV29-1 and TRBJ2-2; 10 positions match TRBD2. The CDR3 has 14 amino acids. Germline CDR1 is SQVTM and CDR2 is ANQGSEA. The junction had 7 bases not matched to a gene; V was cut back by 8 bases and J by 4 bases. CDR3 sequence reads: CSTRTSGGTGELFF. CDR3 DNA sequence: TGCAGCACCCGGACTAGCGGCGGCACCGGGGAGCTGTTTTTT.

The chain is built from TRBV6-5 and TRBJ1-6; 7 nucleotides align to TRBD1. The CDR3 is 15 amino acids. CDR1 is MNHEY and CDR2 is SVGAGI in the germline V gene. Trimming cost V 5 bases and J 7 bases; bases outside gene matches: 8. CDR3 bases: TGTGCCAGCAGTCGAAACCGACAGGGAAATTCACCCCTCCACTTT. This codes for CASSRNRQGNSPLHF.

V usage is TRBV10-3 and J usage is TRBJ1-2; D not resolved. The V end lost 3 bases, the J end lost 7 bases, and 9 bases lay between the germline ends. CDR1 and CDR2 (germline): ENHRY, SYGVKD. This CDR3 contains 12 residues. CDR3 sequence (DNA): TGTGCCATCAGTGATGAAGGTGGTGGCTACACCTTC. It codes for CAISDEGGGYTF.

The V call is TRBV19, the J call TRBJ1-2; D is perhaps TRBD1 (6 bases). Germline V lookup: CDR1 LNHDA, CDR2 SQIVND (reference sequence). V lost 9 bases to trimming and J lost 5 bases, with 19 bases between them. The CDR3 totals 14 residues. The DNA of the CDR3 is TGTGCCAGCCAGCAGGGGAAACGGCTTTATGGCTACACCTTC. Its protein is CASQQGKRLYGYTF.

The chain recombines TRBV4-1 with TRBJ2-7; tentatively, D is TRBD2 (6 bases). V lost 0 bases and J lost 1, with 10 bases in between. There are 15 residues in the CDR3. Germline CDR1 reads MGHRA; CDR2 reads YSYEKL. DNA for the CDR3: TGCGCCAGCAGCCAAGAGGACCGGGGGTCCTACGAGCAGTACTTC. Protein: CASSQEDRGSYEQYF.